This T cell receptor (beta chain) was captured by sequencing in a study of T cell responses to AZD1222 COVID-19 vaccine. Overall study context: Second-dose intervals near 4 or 12 weeks were combined. Study findings and constraints: Spike-specific TCR breadth rose after two AZD1222 doses, and depth rose as well. Among the donors, most were white British and more were female, and clonal diversity was possibly underestimated.

Turning to this clone: The antigen is undetermined.

Generated by immunoSEQ multiplex PCR, the TCRdb table keeps only in-frame clones and is missing some. Of 100,000 to 120,000 clones in the sample, under 95% were seen once. The source material was peripheral blood, sampled on day 0 of AZD1222 vaccination. This receptor was identified in an adult in good health.

The CDR3 DNA follows: TGTGCCATCCTAGCGGGGGGCACAGATACGCAGTATTTT. Translating gives CAILAGGTDTQYF. The rearrangement uses TRBV10-3 and TRBJ2-3; 10 positions agree with TRBD2. Unmatched junction bases numbered 0, after V lost 8 bases and J lost 1 base. Germline CDR1 reads ENHRY; CDR2 reads SYGVKD. The CDR3 has 13 residues.